The rows below give T cell receptor beta chains drawn from one sample of a study of control samples from healthy donors and cancer patients. Sequencing used immunoSEQ multiplex PCR; TCRdb keeps in-frame clones, though not all of them. The data show 150,000 to 200,000 clones, with around nine tenths seen just once and 1.2% to 1.5% held by the top ten. The sample consisted of blood. The receptors shown here come from a young man in good health. Both conserved end residues are part of each CDR3. Fields, in order: J gene, V gene, clone size, D gene, CDR3 DNA, CDR3 protein. D genes are given only for firm matches. Only some rows state a clone size, as once, few, many or a class for expanded clones.

>TRBJ2-1|TRBV2|NA|TRBD2
TGTGCCACCCACTTACCGGGACTACGCAACAATGAGCAGTTCTTC
CATHLPGLRNNEQFF
>TRBJ2-7|TRBV5-4|NA|TRBD2
TGTGCCAGCAGCGTGGAGGTGGGGGGGGAGCAGTACTTC
CASSVEVGGEQYF
>TRBJ2-1|TRBV7-9|NA|TRBD1
TGTGCCAGCAGTCACTCCCCCACAGGGGCAGGGAATGAGCAGTTCTTC
CASSHSPTGAGNEQFF
>TRBJ2-7|TRBV7-9|medium-sized|NA
TGTGCCAGCAGCAAACAGGTCTCCTACGAGCAGTACTTC
CASSKQVSYEQYF
>TRBJ1-2|TRBV28|NA|NA
TGTGCCAGCACCCCTCAGACCGGGACCTTGGGCAATGGCTACACCTTC
CASTPQTGTLGNGYTF
>TRBJ1-2|TRBV3-1/TRBV3-2|NA|NA
TGTGCCAGCAGCCAGGACCGGGACAAGTATCTTAACTATGGCTACACCTTC
CASSQDRDKYLNYGYTF
>TRBJ1-4|TRBV5-1|NA|NA
TGCGCCAGCAGCACAAGGCCCGAGACCACCCCCGACAAACTGTTTTTT
CASSTRPETTPDKLFF
>TRBJ2-2|TRBV27|NA|TRBD2
TGTGCCAGCAGTTTAGTTGCCGGACTAGCGGGCACCGGGGAGCTGTTTTTT
CASSLVAGLAGTGELFF
>TRBJ1-2|TRBV6-4|NA|TRBD1
TGTGCCAGCAGTCTTCGAGGGGTACAGGGGGGCTATGGCTACACCTTC
CASSLRGVQGGYGYTF
>TRBJ2-3|TRBV2|NA|TRBD2
TGTGCCAGCAGTAGGGGTCGCGGGGGGGGTACAGATACGCAGTATTTT
CASSRGRGGGTDTQYF
>TRBJ2-7|TRBV7-8|NA|NA
TGTGCCAGCAGCAAATCGACTGATTACGAGCAGTACTTC
CASSKSTDYEQYF
>TRBJ1-2|TRBV12-3/TRBV12-4|NA|NA
TGTGCCAGCAGTTTAACGGACAGATATGGCTACACCTTC
CASSLTDRYGYTF
>TRBJ2-1|TRBV27|NA|TRBD2
TGTGCCAGCAGTCTAGCGGGACGGAGGGATGAGCAGTTCTTC
CASSLAGRRDEQFF
>TRBJ1-5|TRBV30|NA|NA
TGTGCCTGGAGGCCCCGCAGGGCTGAATATAGCAATCAGCCCCAGCATTTT
CAWRPRRAEYSNQPQHF
>TRBJ2-3|TRBV9|NA|NA
TGTGCCAGCAGCGCGTCGACGGGGGGCGGGCGGGCAGATACGCAGTATTTT
CASSASTGGGRADTQYF
>TRBJ2-5|TRBV11-2|NA|TRBD1
TGTGCCAGCAGCTTAGGTGGGACAGTCCAAGAGACCCAGTACTTC
CASSLGGTVQETQYF
>TRBJ1-1|TRBV19|once|NA
TGTGCCAGTAGTCCGACGGGGGTTGGAGGGGAAGCTTTCTTT
CASSPTGVGGEAFF
>TRBJ1-3|TRBV4-1|NA|NA
TGCGCCAGCAGCCAAGTGAGGGTAGGGACACCATCGAGCTCTGGAAACACCATATATTTT
CASSQVRVGTPSSSGNTIYF
>TRBJ2-6|TRBV2|NA|NA
TGTGCCAGCAGTGATATTCGGGGCTCTGGGGCCAACGTCCTGACTTTC
CASSDIRGSGANVLTF
>TRBJ2-5|TRBV3-1/TRBV3-2|NA|TRBD1
TGTGCCAGCAGGACTACAGGGGGAGAGACCCAGTACTTC
CASRTTGGETQYF
>TRBJ1-1|TRBV9|NA|TRBD1
TGTGCCAGCAGCGGATCAGGGGGCACTGAAGCTTTCTTT
CASSGSGGTEAFF
>TRBJ1-6|TRBV2|once|NA
TGTGCCAGCTGTGGGGATCTTAATTCACCCCTCCACTTT
CASCGDLNSPLHF
>TRBJ2-3|TRBV19|NA|TRBD1
TGTGCCAGTAGTATGGGGTTCGGTCAATATCCGATGACAGGGGTGAATACGCAGTATTTT
CASSMGFGQYPMTGVNTQYF
>TRBJ1-2|TRBV7-2|NA|NA
TGTGCCAGCAGCTTAAATGTGGGGGCGCTTGGCTACACCTTC
CASSLNVGALGYTF
>TRBJ2-5|TRBV5-1|once|NA
TGCGCCAGCAGCTTGGATTGGGTTGGAGAGACCCAGTACTTC
CASSLDWVGETQYF
>TRBJ1-5|TRBV7-9|NA|TRBD1
TGTGCCAGCAGCTTATCGGGGACAGACAATCAGCCCCAGCATTTT
CASSLSGTDNQPQHF
>TRBJ2-6|TRBV27|NA|TRBD2
TGTGCCAGCAGTTTATCCCCTCCGGCTAGCGGGAGATCAGGGGCCAACGTCCTGACTTTC
CASSLSPPASGRSGANVLTF
>TRBJ1-3|TRBV12-3/TRBV12-4|NA|NA
TGTGCCAGCTCGGGGACCTCTGGAAACACCATATATTTT
CASSGTSGNTIYF
>TRBJ2-1|TRBV10-3|NA|TRBD2
TGTGGAGCGGGAGAGGATTACAATGAGCAGTTCTTC
CGAGEDYNEQFF
>TRBJ1-4|TRBV3-1/TRBV3-2|NA|TRBD1
TGTGCCAGCAGCTCACGGTCACAGGGGAATAATGAAAAACTGTTTTTT
CASSSRSQGNNEKLFF
>TRBJ2-7|TRBV30|few|NA
TGTGCCTGGAGTCACCTCGGACTGAAATATCAGCAGTACTTC
CAWSHLGLKYQQYF
>TRBJ1-1|TRBV6-5|NA|NA
TGTGCCAGCAGTTACTCGATGGGGACGGGGAACACTGAAGCTTTCTTT
CASSYSMGTGNTEAFF